A selection of T cell receptor beta chains follows, all from one sample in a study of OX40 agonist ivuxolimab in advanced cancers. Some clones are missing from TCRdb's copy, which holds only in-frame ones; the method was immunoSEQ multiplex PCR. The sample records about 58,000 clones, approximately 86% being singletons. The input for sequencing was CD4+ or CD8+ T cells sorted from blood, taken in a trial of the OX40 agonist ivuxolimab. These receptors were obtained from an adult with an advanced solid tumor such as melanoma, head and neck, liver or kidney cancer. The CDR3 runs from the conserved cysteine through the conserved F or W. A D gene is named only where the DNA matches it firmly. The listing skips clone size in some rows; elsewhere it reads once, few, many or a size class.

TGTGCCAGCAGCCAAGATTGGACAGGGGGTTCACCCCTCCACTTT	CASSQDWTGGSPLHF	once	TRBD1	TRBV14	TRBJ1-6
TGTGCCAGCAGTTACACCACCTCGGGGATAACTGAAGCTTTCTTT	CASSYTTSGITEAFF	-	-	TRBV6-5	TRBJ1-1
TGTGCCAGCAGCTTATGGCTAGCGGGTAAAGAGACCCAGTACTTC	CASSLWLAGKETQYF	-	TRBD2	TRBV11-2	TRBJ2-5
TGTGCCAGCAGGCCCGGGGCTTACTATGGCTACACCTTC	CASRPGAYYGYTF	-	-	TRBV2	TRBJ1-2
TGCGCCAGCAGTGACCCCCGGGGGTCGACGTACGAGCAGTACTTC	CASSDPRGSTYEQYF	-	-	TRBV10-2	TRBJ2-7
TGTGCCAGCTCACCACGACAGGATTTTGGGGGCTACACCTTC	CASSPRQDFGGYTF	-	-	TRBV18	TRBJ1-2
TGTGCCAGCAGCTTAGGGGGAGCAAATTCACCCCTCCACTTT	CASSLGGANSPLHF	-	-	TRBV7-3	TRBJ1-6
TGTGCCAGCAGCCCGTGGACATATAATTCACCCCTCCACTTT	CASSPWTYNSPLHF	-	-	TRBV7-2	TRBJ1-6
TGTGCCAGCAGCTTAGCGCTAAGACAGGGACCGGGAAATACGCAGTATTTT	CASSLALRQGPGNTQYF	-	TRBD1	TRBV7-9	TRBJ2-3
TGTGCCAGAAGCATTTCACGGGGAGCTTCGGATTCACCCCTCCACTTT	CARSISRGASDSPLHF	-	-	TRBV5-3	TRBJ1-6
TGTGCCAGCAGCTTAGGGGGGAGAGCGGGGGCGAACACCGGGGAGCTGTTTTTT	CASSLGGRAGANTGELFF	-	TRBD2	TRBV7-9	TRBJ2-2
TGTGCCAGCTCACCTACCCGGAGAGGGATCCACGAGCAGTACTTC	CASSPTRRGIHEQYF	-	-	TRBV18	TRBJ2-7
TGCGCCAGCAGCTTGGCGCGGGAGGACACAGATACGCAGTATTTT	CASSLAREDTDTQYF	-	TRBD2	TRBV5-1	TRBJ2-3
TGTGCCAGCAGCTGGACAGGGAGAATTTCACCCCTCCACTTT	CASSWTGRISPLHF	-	TRBD1	TRBV5-8	TRBJ1-6
TGTGCCAGCAGTTTATACAGGGAAAACACTGAAGCTTTCTTT	CASSLYRENTEAFF	-	-	TRBV27	TRBJ1-1
TGCGCCAGCAGCTTTGGACAGGGAACCGTCGGTGGGGCCAACGTCCTGACTTTC	CASSFGQGTVGGANVLTF	few	TRBD1	TRBV5-1	TRBJ2-6
TGCGCCAGCAGCTTGAGGACCGGACCTTCGCCACGTTCCTACGAGCAGTACTTC	CASSLRTGPSPRSYEQYF	-	-	TRBV5-1	TRBJ2-7
TGTGCCACCAGCAGGTTTCGGACGCAGGGCCACGAGCAGTACTTC	CATSRFRTQGHEQYF	-	-	TRBV15	TRBJ2-7
TGTGCCAGGAAACAAGGGACTGGAAACACCATATATTTT	CARKQGTGNTIYF	-	-	TRBV2	TRBJ1-3
TGTGCCAGTAGTCCCCAGTCCACGAACACCGGGGAGCTGTTTTTT	CASSPQSTNTGELFF	-	-	TRBV19	TRBJ2-2
TGTGCCAGCAGTGAGAACCCGGGATTAACTGGCTACACCTTC	CASSENPGLTGYTF	-	-	TRBV2	TRBJ1-2
TGTGCCAGCAGTTCTCACGGGACAGGGAACACTGAAGCTTTCTTT	CASSSHGTGNTEAFF	-	TRBD1	TRBV2	TRBJ1-1
TGTGCCAGTAGTATGGGCAGGTTTGGGCTCTACGAGCAGTACTTC	CASSMGRFGLYEQYF	few	-	TRBV19	TRBJ2-7
TGTGCCAGCAGCTCCTCTTCGGTCTACGAGCAGTACTTC	CASSSSSVYEQYF	-	-	TRBV7-8	TRBJ2-7